The rows below give T cell receptor beta chains drawn from one sample of a study of T-cell reconstitution after alpha-beta-depleted transplantation in children. TCRdb reanalysed the PCR reads using MiXCR and keeps one entry per CDR3 protein. The table has roughly 590,000 distinct CDR3 sequences, 16% seen once. The sequences come from PBMCs from the stem cell graft donor, collected from the stem cell graft. All receptors derive from a human donor who donated a stem cell graft to a child with acute myeloid leukemia. Each CDR3 is given with its conserved first and last residue. The D gene is left open where the match is weak. Size tells how often a clone was seen (once, few, many) or the class of an expanded clone, and some rows leave it out.

11,-,TRBJ2-7,TRBV29-1,many,TGCAGCGCAGGGCACCAGGGCGAGCAGTACTTC,CSAGHQGEQYF
13,TRBD2,TRBJ2-1,TRBV6-5,many,TGTGCCAGCGGACTAGCGGTCTACAATGAGCAGTTCTTC,CASGLAVYNEQFF
16,TRBD1,TRBJ2-2,TRBV24-1,few,TGTGCCACCAGTGATTCGCAGGGGGCCGACACCGGGGAGCTGTTTTTT,CATSDSQGADTGELFF
15,-,TRBJ2-1,TRBV20-1,many,TGCAGTGCTAGAGATTGGGGCGGGTCGGGCGATGAGCAGTTCTTC,CSARDWGGSGDEQFF
15,TRBD1,TRBJ2-7,TRBV15,many,TGTGCCACCAGTCCCAACCGGGACAGGGGTCACGAGCAGTACTTC,CATSPNRDRGHEQYF
13,-,TRBJ2-2,TRBV5-1,few,TGCGCCAGCAGCACCCGAGGAACCGGGGAGCTGTTTTTT,CASSTRGTGELFF
13,-,TRBJ2-5,TRBV20-1,many,TGCAGTGCTAGAGTGATGGTTCAAGAGACCCAGTACTTC,CSARVMVQETQYF
14,-,TRBJ1-2,TRBV20-1,many,TGCAGTGCTAGTGGGGGCGGCACCAGCGATGGCTACACCTTC,CSASGGGTSDGYTF
15,-,TRBJ2-1,TRBV27,few,TGTGCCAGCAGTCCCGACAGTTGGTCCTACAATGAGCAGTTCTTC,CASSPDSWSYNEQFF
11,-,TRBJ1-2,TRBV20-1,many,TGCAGTCCAGGGAACGACTATGGCTACACCTTC,CSPGNDYGYTF
16,-,TRBJ1-5,TRBV20-1,many,TGCAGTGCTATTCCCCTCGGGGTGGATATTGATCAGCCCCAGCATTTT,CSAIPLGVDIDQPQHF
14,-,TRBJ2-5,TRBV2,-,TGTGCCAGCAGTGAAGGGGGGGTCCGAGAGACCCAGTACTTC,CASSEGGVRETQYF
13,TRBD1,TRBJ2-3,TRBV20-1,many,TGCAGTGCCCTTGACAGGGGGTTGGATACGCAGTATTTT,CSALDRGLDTQYF
17,-,TRBJ2-3,TRBV24-1,-,TGTGCCACCAGTGGGGCTGGGGGGAGACTTAGCACAGATACGCAGTATTTT,CATSGAGGRLSTDTQYF
13,-,TRBJ2-7,TRBV7-3,many,TGTGCCAGCAGCGAAGACTGGGGATCCGAGCAGTACTTC,CASSEDWGSEQYF
16,TRBD1,TRBJ1-2,TRBV5-5,many,TGTGCCAGCAGCCCCCGAACGGGACAGGGTCCCTATGGCTACACCTTC,CASSPRTGQGPYGYTF
15,-,TRBJ1-5,TRBV5-1,-,TGCGCCAGCAGCTTGGCGGGGGACTTCAATCAGCCCCAGCATTTT,CASSLAGDFNQPQHF
16,TRBD2,TRBJ2-5,TRBV12-3/TRBV12-4,-,TGTGCCAGCAGCCCCTACAGCGGGGGGCTCCAAGAGACCCAGTACTTC,CASSPYSGGLQETQYF
19,TRBD1,TRBJ2-1,TRBV6-1,few,TGTGCCAGCAGCTCCGGGACAGGTCTTCACTTAAGGGAGTACAATGAGCAGTTCTTC,CASSSGTGLHLREYNEQFF
16,-,TRBJ2-5,TRBV12-3/TRBV12-4,-,TGTGCCAGCAGCCAATCCAGGACTGGGTCTGCTAAGACCCAGTACTTC,CASSQSRTGSAKTQYF
18,-,TRBJ2-2,TRBV7-2,-,TGTGCCAGCAGCTTGCGGAGGCCCTCGGGCGCGAACACCGGGGAGCTGTTTTTT,CASSLRRPSGANTGELFF
15,-,TRBJ2-3,TRBV14,-,TGTGCCAGCAGCCAACAGGGGGGGACCACAGATACGCAGTATTTT,CASSQQGGTTDTQYF
12,-,TRBJ1-5,TRBV28,-,TGTGCCAGCAAGGGGAGCAATCAGCCCCAGCATTTT,CASKGSNQPQHF
13,-,TRBJ1-2,TRBV20-1,few,TGCAGTGCTCAGGCCGGGGGCGACTATGGCTACACCTTC,CSAQAGGDYGYTF
13,-,TRBJ1-1,TRBV4-3,few,TGCGCCAGCAGCCCGGGTAGGGGGTCTGAAGCTTTCTTT,CASSPGRGSEAFF
17,TRBD1,TRBJ1-1,TRBV12-3/TRBV12-4,-,TGTGCCAGCAGTTTCCCCGGGACAGGGGCGGTGAACACTGAAGCTTTCTTT,CASSFPGTGAVNTEAFF
16,TRBD1,TRBJ1-4,TRBV11-2,-,TGTGCCAGCAGCTTAGATCTGGGACAGGGAGGTGAAAAACTGTTTTTT,CASSLDLGQGGEKLFF
14,-,TRBJ2-1,TRBV10-3,few,TGTGCCATCAGTGAGTCTCCCGGGTACAATGAGCAGTTCTTC,CAISESPGYNEQFF
16,-,TRBJ2-1,TRBV7-9,few,TGTGCCAGCAGTCTAGGCGGGACAGCGTCCTACAATGAGCAGTTCTTC,CASSLGGTASYNEQFF
16,TRBD1,TRBJ2-3,TRBV5-1,-,TGCGCCAGCAGCTTGAAGGCAGGGGGCAAGACAGATACGCAGTATTTT,CASSLKAGGKTDTQYF
14,-,TRBJ2-4,TRBV4-3,many,TGCGCCAGCAGCCAAGAAACAGGAGGAAACATTCAGTACTTC,CASSQETGGNIQYF
15,TRBD2,TRBJ2-3,TRBV20-1,many,TGCAGTGCCCCGGGGCGGCGGGGGTTCACAGATACGCAGTATTTT,CSAPGRRGFTDTQYF
14,-,TRBJ2-7,TRBV7-2,many,TGTGCCAGCAGCTTTATTGAGAGCTCCTACGAGCAGTACTTC,CASSFIESSYEQYF
13,-,TRBJ2-3,TRBV5-1,-,TGCGCCAGCTCCCAGGGCCTTGCAGATACGCAGTATTTT,CASSQGLADTQYF
13,-,TRBJ2-1,TRBV29-1,many,TGCAGCATCCGGGAAGAGTCCTACAATGAGCAGTTCTTC,CSIREESYNEQFF
14,TRBD2,TRBJ2-3,TRBV7-9,many,TGTGCCAGCAGTTTAGGGGGACTAGCAGATACGCAGTATTTT,CASSLGGLADTQYF
16,TRBD1,TRBJ1-5,TRBV5-5,-,TGTGCCAGCAGCCCAACAGCAGACAGGGGGCCTCAGCCCCAGCATTTT,CASSPTADRGPQPQHF
14,-,TRBJ1-2,TRBV5-4,-,TGTGCCAGCAGCTTGGCCCCAGCGACCTATGGCTACACCTTC,CASSLAPATYGYTF
14,-,TRBJ2-3,TRBV6-4,many,TGTGCCAGCAGTACGGGGTTTAGCACAGATACGCAGTATTTT,CASSTGFSTDTQYF